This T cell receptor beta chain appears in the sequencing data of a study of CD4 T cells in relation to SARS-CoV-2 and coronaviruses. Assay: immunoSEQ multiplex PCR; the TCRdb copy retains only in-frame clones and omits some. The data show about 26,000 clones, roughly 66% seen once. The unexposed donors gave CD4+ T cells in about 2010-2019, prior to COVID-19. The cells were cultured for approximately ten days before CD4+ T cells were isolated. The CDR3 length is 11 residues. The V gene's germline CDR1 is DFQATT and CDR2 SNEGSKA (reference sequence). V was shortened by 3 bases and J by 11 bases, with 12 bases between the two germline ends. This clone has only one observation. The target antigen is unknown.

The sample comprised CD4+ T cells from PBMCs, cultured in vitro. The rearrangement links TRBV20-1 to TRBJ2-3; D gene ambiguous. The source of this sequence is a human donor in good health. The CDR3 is CSASFSWEQYF. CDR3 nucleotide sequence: TGCAGTGCTAGCTTTAGTTGGGAGCAGTATTTT.